This entry describes one T cell receptor (beta chain). These data come from a study of blood T cell repertoires in COVID-19. The table came from immunoSEQ multiplex PCR; TCRdb's copy has only in-frame clones and leaves some out. This table holds 350,000 to 500,000 clones, roughly 88% found once. CDR1 and CDR2 from the germline V gene are SGHRS and YFSETQ. There are 15 residues in the CDR3. Trimming at V came to 3 bases and at J to 7 bases, leaving 7 bases not matched to a gene. This receptor was identified in a woman between 18 and 30 years old who had been exposed to COVID-19. Sequenced: PBMCs or T cells enriched from blood (not recorded which). The rearrangement links TRBV5-1 to TRBJ2-7, with TRBD2 matching over 13 bases. The chain's CDR3 is CASSYELGLAGEQYF. For the CDR3, the DNA is TGCGCCAGCAGCTATGAGTTGGGACTAGCGGGAGAGCAGTACTTC.